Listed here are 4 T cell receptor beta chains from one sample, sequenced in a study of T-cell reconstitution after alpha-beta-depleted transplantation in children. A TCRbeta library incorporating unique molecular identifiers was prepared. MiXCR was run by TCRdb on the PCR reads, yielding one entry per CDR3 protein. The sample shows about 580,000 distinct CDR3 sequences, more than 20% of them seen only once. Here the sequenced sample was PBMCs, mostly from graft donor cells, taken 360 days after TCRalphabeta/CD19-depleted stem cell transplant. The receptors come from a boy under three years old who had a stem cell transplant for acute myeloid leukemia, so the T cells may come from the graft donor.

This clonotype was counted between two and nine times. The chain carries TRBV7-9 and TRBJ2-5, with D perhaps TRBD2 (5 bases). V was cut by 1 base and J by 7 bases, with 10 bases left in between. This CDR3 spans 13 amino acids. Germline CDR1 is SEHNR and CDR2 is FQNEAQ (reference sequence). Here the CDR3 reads CASSLEVRGTQYF. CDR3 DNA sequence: TGTGCCAGCAGCTTAGAGGTCCGGGGGACCCAGTACTTC.

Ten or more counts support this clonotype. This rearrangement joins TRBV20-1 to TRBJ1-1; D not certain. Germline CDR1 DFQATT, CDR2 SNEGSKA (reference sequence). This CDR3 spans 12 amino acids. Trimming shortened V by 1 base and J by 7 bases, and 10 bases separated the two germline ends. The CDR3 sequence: CSARASGLEAFF. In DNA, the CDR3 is TGCAGTGCTAGAGCCTCCGGGCTTGAAGCTTTCTTT.

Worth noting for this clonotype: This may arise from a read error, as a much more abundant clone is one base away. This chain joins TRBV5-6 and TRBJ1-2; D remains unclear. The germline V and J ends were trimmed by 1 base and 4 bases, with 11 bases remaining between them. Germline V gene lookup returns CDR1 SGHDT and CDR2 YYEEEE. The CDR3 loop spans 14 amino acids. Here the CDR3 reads CASSLSQSVYGYTF. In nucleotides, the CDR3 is TGTGCCAGCAGCTTGTCACAGAGTGTCTATGGCTACACCTTC.

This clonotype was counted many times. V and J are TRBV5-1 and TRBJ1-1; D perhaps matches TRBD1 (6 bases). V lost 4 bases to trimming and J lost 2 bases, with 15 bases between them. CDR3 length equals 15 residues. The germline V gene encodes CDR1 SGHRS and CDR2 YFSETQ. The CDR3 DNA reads TGCGCCAGCAGCGGACCAACAGGGTTCAACACTGAAGCTTTCTTT. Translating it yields CASSGPTGFNTEAFF. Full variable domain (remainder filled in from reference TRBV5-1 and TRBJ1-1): KAGVTQTPRYLIKTRGQQVTLSCSPISGHRSVSWYQQTPGQGLQFLFEYFSETQRNKGNFPGRFSGRQFSNSRSEMNVSTLELGDSALYLCASSGPTGFNTEAFFGQGTRLTVV.